These 32 T cell receptor beta chains share one sample of origin, sequenced in a study of PD-1 blockade in classical Hodgkin lymphoma. Time point: cycle 4 day 1 (C4D1), after more than five weeks of nivolumab. Every patient was affected by relapse after autologous stem cell transplantation, while exposure to brentuximab vedotin was not uniform. Some clones are missing from TCRdb's copy, which holds only in-frame ones; the method was immunoSEQ multiplex PCR. The sample has about 64,000 clones; around nine tenths are singletons. The sample here was peripheral blood mononuclear cells (PBMCs), taken before the fourth cycle of nivolumab. These TCRs come from a human donor with classical Hodgkin lymphoma.

This chain links TRBV2 with TRBJ2-7; D is uncertain. The CDR3 sequence is 12 residues long. Trimming cost V 5 bases and J 4 bases, with 9 bases left between them. Looked up from germline, CDR1 is SNHLY and CDR2 is FYNNEI. The CDR3 nucleotides read TGTGCCAGCAGTCGGGTGGAATACGAGCAGTACTTC. It is translated as CASSRVEYEQYF.

V is TRBV10-2 and J is TRBJ1-1; 8 bases are a match to TRBD1. J was trimmed by 7 bases and V by 7 bases; bases with no gene match: 5. The CDR3 has 12 residues. From germline, CDR1 is WSHSY and CDR2 SAAADI. The CDR3 sequence: CASKDRANEAFF. The CDR3 DNA reads TGCGCCAGCAAGGACAGGGCAAATGAAGCTTTCTTT.

On this clone: This sample also contains other DNA sequences that code for the same CDR3. V and J are TRBV6-5 and TRBJ2-2; TRBD1 agrees at 7 bases. Trimming at V came to 4 bases and at J to 7 bases, leaving 12 bases not matched to a gene. Germline V gives CDR1 MNHEY, CDR2 SVGAGI. This CDR3 spans 16 amino acids. As DNA, the CDR3 is TGTGCCAGCAGTTTCAACAACAGGGGTCGGGGCGGGGAGCTGTTTTTT. Translated, it gives CASSFNNRGRGGELFF.

J is TRBJ2-7 and V is TRBV6-6, with D unclear. The CDR3 length is 12 residues. V was shortened by 5 bases and J by 7 bases, with 12 bases between the two germline ends. Per germline, CDR1 MNHNY and CDR2 SVGAGI (reference sequence). CDR3 sequence: CASSPPWWEQYF. CDR3 coding DNA: TGTGCCAGCAGTCCGCCGTGGTGGGAGCAGTACTTC.

V and J are TRBV4-1 and TRBJ2-6, with 11 bases that match TRBD2. The CDR3 is 19 residues long. Germline CDR1 MGHRA, CDR2 YSYEKL. V trimming: 0 bases; J trimming: 0 bases; junction bases outside the gene matches: 4. The CDR3, as DNA: TGCGCCAGCAGCCAAGAGGCTAGCGGGGGGTCCTCTGGGGCCAACGTCCTGACTTTC. This encodes CASSQEASGGSSGANVLTF.

This chain joins TRBV4-2 and TRBJ2-5; 11 bases are shared with TRBD2. There are 16 residues in the CDR3. Per the germline V gene, CDR1 is LGHNA and CDR2 is YNFKEQ. The junction had 10 bases not matched to a gene; V was cut back by 5 bases and J by 5 bases. The CDR3 nucleotides are TGTGCCAGCAGCGAAAATAGCGGGAGGGGGGGGGAGACCCAGTACTTC. Translated: CASSENSGRGGETQYF.

J is TRBJ2-7 and V is TRBV5-5; D gene uncertain. This CDR3 contains 14 residues. V shed 6 bases and J shed 1 base, with 14 bases lying between them. Germline assignment: CDR1 SGHKS and CDR2 YYEKEE (reference sequence). CDR3 sequence: CASTRKAGSYEQYF. In DNA, the CDR3 is TGTGCCAGCACTCGTAAGGCTGGGTCCTACGAGCAGTACTTC.

This CDR3 is CASSDRTSGGLRYF. In DNA form, the CDR3 reads TGTGCCAGCTCAGATAGGACTAGCGGGGGGCTTCGGTACTTC. The V call is TRBV18, the J call TRBJ2-7; TRBD2 aligns across 14 bases. The CDR3 runs to 14 residues. Germline-derived CDR1 and CDR2 are KGHSH and LQKENI. The V and J ends lost 5 bases and 12 bases, in that order; junction bases with no gene match: 9.

This chain uses TRBV27 with TRBJ2-5; 7 nucleotides line up with TRBD2. This CDR3 spans 14 amino acids. Looked up from germline, CDR1 is MNHEY and CDR2 is SMNVEV (reference sequence). Unmatched junction bases numbered 9, after V lost 6 bases and J lost 5 bases. CDR3 nucleotides: TGTGCCAGCAGCCCTCTACTAGCGATCGAGACCCAGTACTTC. Amino acid sequence: CASSPLLAIETQYF.

The rearrangement links TRBV4-1 to TRBJ2-7; possibly TRBD1 for D (6 bases). CDR3 length equals 14 residues. Germline V gene lookup returns CDR1 MGHRA and CDR2 YSYEKL. The V gene lost 5 bases and the J gene lost 3 bases, with 14 bases spanning the gap. The CDR3 here is CASSITDSYYEQYF. The CDR3 coding sequence is TGCGCCAGCAGCATAACGGACAGCTACTACGAGCAGTACTTC.

This clone appeared once. This rearrangement joins TRBV5-8 to TRBJ2-2; 7 nucleotides agree with TRBD2. The trim removed 6 bases at V and 7 bases at J, leaving 9 bases unmatched. This CDR3 region has 14 residues. Germline CDR1 reads SGHTS; CDR2 reads YDEGEE. The CDR3 loop reads CASTSLGGIGELFF. CDR3 nucleotide sequence: TGTGCCAGCACCTCTTTGGGAGGGATCGGGGAGCTGTTTTTT.

CDR3 in amino acids: CASLAGKREGNQPQHF. The CDR3 coding sequence is TGTGCCAGCCTTGCCGGGAAAAGGGAGGGCAATCAGCCCCAGCATTTT. This chain connects TRBV28 to TRBJ1-5; D gene ambiguous. Germline loops: CDR1 MDHEN, CDR2 SYDVKM. Trimming pared 8 bases from V and 2 bases from J, leaving 19 bases between. There are 16 residues in the CDR3.

The rearrangement joins TRBV19 to TRBJ2-7; D ambiguous. Trimming left V 3 bases short and J 3 bases short, with 9 bases between. Germline V gene data show CDR1 as LNHDA and CDR2 as SQIVND (reference sequence). The CDR3 totals 13 residues. This chain's CDR3 is CASSMGFSYEQYF. The CDR3 bases are TGTGCCAGTAGTATGGGATTTAGCTACGAGCAGTACTTC. Combining the CDR3 with reference TRBV19 and TRBJ2-7 gives the whole variable domain DGGITQSPKYLFRKEGQNVTLSCEQNLNHDAMYWYRQDPGQGLRLIYYSQIVNDFQKGDIAEGYSVSREKKESFPLTVTSAQKNPTAFYLCASSMGFSYEQYFGPGTRLTVT.

This clone was counted once. The CDR3 sequence: CASFTGTRANTGELFF. In DNA form, the CDR3 reads TGTGCCAGTTTCACCGGGACTCGCGCGAACACCGGGGAGCTGTTTTTT. The rearrangement joins TRBV19 to TRBJ2-2; TRBD2 is a possible D gene (6 bases). The ends were cut back, 8 bases at V and 0 bases at J, with 16 bases in the middle. CDR1 is LNHDA and CDR2 is SQIVND in the germline V gene (reference sequence). The CDR3 runs 16 residues.

This chain links TRBV7-3 with TRBJ2-3; 13 positions match TRBD2. The CDR3 runs to 16 residues. CDR1 is SGHTA, CDR2 FQGTGA, per germline. The trim removed 0 bases at V and 8 bases at J, leaving 5 bases unmatched. DNA for the CDR3: TGTGCCAGCAGCTTAACTGGACTAGCGGGAGTGGGTACGCAGTATTTT. Encoded protein: CASSLTGLAGVGTQYF.

The chain is built from TRBV5-1 and TRBJ2-3, with 8 bases matching TRBD2. Germline V gene sequence: CDR1 SGHRS, CDR2 YFSETQ. V shed 1 base, J shed 2 bases, and the junction held 3 bases outside the gene matches. This CDR3 has 15 amino acids. The CDR3 DNA is TGCGCCAGCAGCTTGCCTAGCGGGCCCACAGATACGCAGTATTTT. The encoded protein is CASSLPSGPTDTQYF.

In its sample, this clone was seen a few times. This rearrangement joins TRBV19 to TRBJ2-2, with 10 nucleotides matching TRBD1. Trimming cost V 5 bases and J 1 base; bases outside gene matches: 4. The V gene's germline CDR1 is LNHDA and CDR2 SQIVND (reference sequence). The CDR3 has 16 amino acids. The CDR3 DNA is TGTGCCAGTAGTTTTGGACAGGGGGGGAACACCGGGGAGCTGTTTTTT. Translating it yields CASSFGQGGNTGELFF.

This clone was seen only once. The chain employs TRBV11-2 and TRBJ2-7, with no clear D. This CDR3 spans 14 amino acids. The germline gives CDR1 SGHAT, CDR2 FQNNGV. V was pared by 1 base and J by 3 bases, with 10 bases between. CDR3 residues: CASSLGPYLYEQYF. Here the CDR3 DNA reads TGTGCCAGCAGCTTAGGCCCTTACCTCTACGAGCAGTACTTC.

This clone was counted between two and nine times. The J gene is TRBJ1-1, the V gene TRBV4-1; 7 positions match TRBD1. Unmatched junction bases numbered 4, after V lost 2 bases and J lost 7 bases. The germline V gene encodes CDR1 MGHRA and CDR2 YSYEKL. The CDR3 is 13 amino acids. In DNA, the CDR3 is TGCGCCAGCAGCCAAAGGGGGCTGGGTGAAGCTTTCTTT. Protein product: CASSQRGLGEAFF.

This chain connects TRBV5-6 to TRBJ1-3, with 7 bases lining up with TRBD1. CDR1 is SGHDT, CDR2 YYEEEE, per germline. J was trimmed by 2 bases and V by 1 base; bases with no gene match: 6. The CDR3 is made up of 16 amino acids. The DNA of the CDR3 is TGTGCCAGCAGCTTGAGGGGGCTCGGGACTGGAAACACCATATATTTT. As protein: CASSLRGLGTGNTIYF.

Points on this clone: A read error may produce the germline difference seen at one junction end. The CDR3 region has the DNA TGCGCCAGCAGCCAAGCCCTACACTACGAGCAGTGCTTC. Its protein is CASSQALHYEQCF. The chain is built from TRBV4-1 and TRBJ2-7; D not certain. Per the germline V gene, CDR1 is MGHRA and CDR2 is YSYEKL. This CDR3 comprises 13 residues.

The chain carries TRBV10-2 and TRBJ2-3; TRBD1 agrees at 7 bases. From germline, CDR1 is WSHSY and CDR2 SAAADI. The trim removed 2 bases at V and 1 base at J, leaving 6 bases unmatched. This CDR3 contains 16 residues. In DNA, the CDR3 is TGCGCCAGCAGTGAGGGGATGGGACAGTGCACAGATACGCAGTATTTT. Translating gives CASSEGMGQCTDTQYF.

The rearrangement links TRBV27 to TRBJ2-1; TRBD2 matches at 13 bases. Looked up from germline, CDR1 is MNHEY and CDR2 is SMNVEV (reference sequence). This CDR3 is built from 15 residues. V was pared by 5 bases and J by 6 bases, with 4 bases of the junction left unmatched. CDR3 amino acids: CASSPGTSGVNEQFF. In DNA, the CDR3 is TGTGCCAGCAGTCCGGGGACTAGCGGGGTCAATGAGCAGTTCTTC.

The chain has TRBV13 and TRBJ2-1; the match to TRBD2 covers 14 bases. The CDR3 is 15 residues long. Germline values: CDR1 PRHDT, CDR2 FYEKMQ (reference sequence). V lost 5 bases, J lost 7 bases, and 4 bases stayed unmatched. DNA of the CDR3: TGTGCCAGCAGCCCGGGACTAGCGGGAGTTAATGAGCAGTTCTTC. This codes for CASSPGLAGVNEQFF.

This chain links TRBV6-5 with TRBJ1-2; 7 nucleotides agree with TRBD1. The CDR3 is 14 residues long. The germline V gene encodes CDR1 MNHEY and CDR2 SVGAGI. The J segment lost 5 bases and the V segment lost 9 bases, leaving 12 bases of the junction unmatched. The DNA of the CDR3 is TGTGCCAGTGCGACAGGGCCCTACTTTTATGGCTACACCTTC. Translated: CASATGPYFYGYTF.

This clone was seen a handful of times. The chain links TRBV4-2 to TRBJ2-3, with 13 bases aligning to TRBD2. This CDR3 is 21 amino acids long. Germline V lookup: CDR1 LGHNA, CDR2 YNFKEQ. After removal of 0 bases from V and 2 bases from J, the junction contained 14 bases not matched to a gene. The CDR3 DNA follows: TGTGCCAGCAGCCAAGATTCGGCGGTCGGACTAGCGGGGGCCAACACAGATACGCAGTATTTT. Translating gives CASSQDSAVGLAGANTDTQYF.

The chain combines TRBV27 with TRBJ2-1, with D possibly TRBD2 on 6 matching bases. CDR1 and CDR2 (germline): MNHEY, SMNVEV (reference sequence). The CDR3 extends over 15 amino acids. Trimming pared 3 bases from V and 0 bases from J, leaving 9 bases between. The CDR3 sequence: CASSFGGSSYNEQFF. CDR3 DNA: TGTGCCAGCAGTTTCGGGGGTAGCTCCTACAATGAGCAGTTCTTC.

This sequence joins TRBV7-6 and TRBJ2-2, with a tentative D call TRBD1 (6 bases). CDR3 length: 17 residues. CDR1 is SGHVS and CDR2 is FNYEAQ in the germline V gene. V lost 2 bases, J lost 3 bases, and 16 bases lay in between. The CDR3 DNA reads TGTGCCAGCAGCTTAAGAAAGGGGGAAGGGGACACCGGGGAGCTGTTTTTT. Translation: CASSLRKGEGDTGELFF.

The chain combines TRBV6-6 with TRBJ1-6; D gene ambiguous. The CDR3 consists of 11 residues. Germline CDR1 reads MNHNY; CDR2 reads SVGAGI (reference sequence). Between the trimmed V and J ends, which lost 2 bases and 9 bases, there was a span of 2 bases. This CDR3 is CASSYGSPLHF. The CDR3 DNA sequence: TGTGCCAGCAGTTACGGTTCACCCCTCCACTTT.

This rearrangement joins TRBV28 to TRBJ2-2; 8 bases are a match to TRBD1. This CDR3 spans 14 amino acids. Per germline, CDR1 MDHEN and CDR2 SYDVKM. J was trimmed by 4 bases and V by 2 bases; bases with no gene match: 0. CDR3 DNA: TGTGCCAGCAGTTTAACAGGGGGCACCGGGGAGCTGTTTTTT. It specifies CASSLTGGTGELFF. Based on the CDR3 plus reference TRBV28 and TRBJ2-2, the full variable domain is DVKVTQSSRYLVKRTGEKVFLECVQDMDHENMFWYRQDPGLGLRLIYFSYDVKMKEKGDIPEGYSVSREKKERFSLILESASTNQTSMYLCASSLTGGTGELFFGEGSRLTVL.

This sequence joins TRBV6-5 and TRBJ1-1, with D possibly being TRBD1 (5 bases). This CDR3 spans 15 amino acids. The germline gives CDR1 MNHEY, CDR2 SVGAGI. Trimming cost V 0 bases and J 2 bases, with 10 bases left between them. The CDR3 region is CASSYSWQGNTEAFF. The CDR3 DNA is TGTGCCAGCAGTTACTCGTGGCAGGGAAACACTGAAGCTTTCTTT.

The chain links TRBV7-6 to TRBJ2-1; 10 positions agree with TRBD2. The CDR3 consists of 16 residues. Germline trimming cut 5 bases from V and 4 bases from J; bases unmatched to any gene: 8. Germline assignment: CDR1 SGHVS and CDR2 FNYEAQ. This CDR3 reads CASSRPAGGPYNEQFF. CDR3 DNA: TGTGCCAGCAGCCGACCAGCGGGAGGGCCTTACAATGAGCAGTTCTTC.